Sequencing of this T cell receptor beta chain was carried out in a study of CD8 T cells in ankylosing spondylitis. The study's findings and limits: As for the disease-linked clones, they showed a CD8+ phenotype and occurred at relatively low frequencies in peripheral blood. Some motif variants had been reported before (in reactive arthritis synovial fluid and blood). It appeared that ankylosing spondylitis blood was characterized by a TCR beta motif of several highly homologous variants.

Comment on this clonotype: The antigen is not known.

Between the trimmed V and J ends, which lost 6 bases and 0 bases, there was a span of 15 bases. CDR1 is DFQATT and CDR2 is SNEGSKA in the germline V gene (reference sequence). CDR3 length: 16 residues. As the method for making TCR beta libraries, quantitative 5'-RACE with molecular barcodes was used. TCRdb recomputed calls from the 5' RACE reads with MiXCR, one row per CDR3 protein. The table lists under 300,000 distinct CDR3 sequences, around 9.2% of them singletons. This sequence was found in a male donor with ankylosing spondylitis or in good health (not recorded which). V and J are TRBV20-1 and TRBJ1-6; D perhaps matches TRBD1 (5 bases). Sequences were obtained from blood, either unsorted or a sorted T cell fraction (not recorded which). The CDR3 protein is CSATEAGSSYNSPLHF. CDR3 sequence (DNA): TGCAGTGCCACCGAAGCAGGGAGCTCCTATAATTCACCCCTCCACTTT.